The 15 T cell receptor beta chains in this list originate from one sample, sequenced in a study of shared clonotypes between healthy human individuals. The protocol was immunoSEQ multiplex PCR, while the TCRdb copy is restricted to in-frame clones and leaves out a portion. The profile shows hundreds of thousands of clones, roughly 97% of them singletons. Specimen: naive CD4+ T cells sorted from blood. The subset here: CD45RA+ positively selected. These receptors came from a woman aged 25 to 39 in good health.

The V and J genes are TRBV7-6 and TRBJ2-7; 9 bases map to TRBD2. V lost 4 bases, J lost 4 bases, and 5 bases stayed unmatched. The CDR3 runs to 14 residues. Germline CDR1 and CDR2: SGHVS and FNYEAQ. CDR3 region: CASSSGLAGYEQYF. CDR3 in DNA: TGTGCCAGCAGCTCAGGTCTAGCGGGGTACGAGCAGTACTTC. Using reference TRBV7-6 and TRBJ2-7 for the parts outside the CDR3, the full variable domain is GAGVSQSPRYKVTKRGQDVALRCDPISGHVSLYWYRQALGQGPEFLTYFNYEAQQDKSGLPNDRFSAERPEGSISTLTIQRTEQRDSAMYRCASSSGLAGYEQYFGPGTRLTVT.

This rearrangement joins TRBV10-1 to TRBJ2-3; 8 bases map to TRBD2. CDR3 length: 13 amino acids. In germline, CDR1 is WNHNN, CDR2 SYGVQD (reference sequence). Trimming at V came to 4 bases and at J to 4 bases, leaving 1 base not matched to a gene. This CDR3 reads CASSGTSSDTQYF. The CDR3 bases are TGCGCCAGCAGTGGGACTAGCTCAGATACGCAGTATTTT.

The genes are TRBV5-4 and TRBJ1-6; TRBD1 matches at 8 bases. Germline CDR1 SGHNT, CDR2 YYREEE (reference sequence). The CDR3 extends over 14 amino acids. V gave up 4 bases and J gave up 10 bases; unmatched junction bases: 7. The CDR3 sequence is CASSAGQGWSPLHF. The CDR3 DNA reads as TGTGCCAGCAGCGCAGGACAGGGCTGGTCACCCCTCCACTTT.

CDR3 DNA sequence: TGCGCCAGCAGCCAAGGCCGCGGCACAGGTAGAGGTGAAGCTTTCTTT. This codes for CASSQGRGTGRGEAFF. The chain combines TRBV4-1 with TRBJ1-1, with D tentatively TRBD1 (5 bases). CDR1 and CDR2 (germline): MGHRA, YSYEKL. CDR3 length equals 16 residues. The germline V and J ends were trimmed by 1 base and 7 bases, with 19 bases remaining between them.

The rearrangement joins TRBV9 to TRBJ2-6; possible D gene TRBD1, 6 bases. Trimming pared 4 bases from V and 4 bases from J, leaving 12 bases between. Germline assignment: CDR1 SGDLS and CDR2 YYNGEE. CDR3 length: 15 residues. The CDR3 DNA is TGTGCCAGCAGCACAACAGGGACAGGGGCCAACGTCCTGACTTTC. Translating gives CASSTTGTGANVLTF.

CDR3 bases: TGTGCCAGCAGCTTGGACATCGAGAACACTGAAGCTTTCTTT. Protein sequence: CASSLDIENTEAFF. V and J are TRBV5-6 and TRBJ1-1; D remains unclear. From germline, CDR1 is SGHDT and CDR2 YYEEEE. The V end lost 0 bases, the J end lost 1 base, and 7 bases lay between the germline ends. The CDR3 runs 14 residues.

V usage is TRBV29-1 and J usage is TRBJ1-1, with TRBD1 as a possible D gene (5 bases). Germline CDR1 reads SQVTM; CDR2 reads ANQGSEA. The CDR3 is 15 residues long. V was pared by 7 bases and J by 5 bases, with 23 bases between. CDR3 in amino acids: CSATSQKNGGTEAFF. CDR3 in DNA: TGCAGCGCCACATCACAAAAGAATGGGGGGACTGAAGCTTTCTTT.

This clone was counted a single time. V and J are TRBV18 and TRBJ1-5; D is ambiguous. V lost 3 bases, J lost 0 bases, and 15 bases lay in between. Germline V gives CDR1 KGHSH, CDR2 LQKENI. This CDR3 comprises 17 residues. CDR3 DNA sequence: TGTGCCAGCTCACCCTTAAATCTTCCGTATAGCAATCAGCCCCAGCATTTT. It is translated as CASSPLNLPYSNQPQHF.

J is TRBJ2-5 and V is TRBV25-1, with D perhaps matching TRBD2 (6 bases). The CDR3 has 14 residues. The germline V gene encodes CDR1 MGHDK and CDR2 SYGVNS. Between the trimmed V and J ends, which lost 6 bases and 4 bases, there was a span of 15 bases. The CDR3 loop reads CASREDLARETQYF. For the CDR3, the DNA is TGTGCCAGCAGGGAAGATCTAGCGAGAGAGACCCAGTACTTC.

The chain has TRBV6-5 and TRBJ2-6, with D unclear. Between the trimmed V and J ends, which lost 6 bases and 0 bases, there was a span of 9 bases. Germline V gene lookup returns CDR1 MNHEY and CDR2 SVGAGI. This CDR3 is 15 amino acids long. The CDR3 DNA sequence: TGTGCCAGCAGCACACATTACTCTGGGGCCAACGTCCTGACTTTC. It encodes CASSTHYSGANVLTF.

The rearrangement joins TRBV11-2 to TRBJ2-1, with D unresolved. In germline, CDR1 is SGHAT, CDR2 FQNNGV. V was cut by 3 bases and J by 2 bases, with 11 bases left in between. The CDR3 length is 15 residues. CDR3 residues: CASSFEVGTYNEQFF. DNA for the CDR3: TGTGCCAGCAGCTTTGAAGTAGGGACCTACAATGAGCAGTTCTTC.

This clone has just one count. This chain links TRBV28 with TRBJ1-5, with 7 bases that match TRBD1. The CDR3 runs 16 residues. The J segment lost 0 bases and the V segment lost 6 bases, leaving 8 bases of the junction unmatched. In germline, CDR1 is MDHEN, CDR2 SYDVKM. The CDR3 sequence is CASSGDSFYSNQPQHF. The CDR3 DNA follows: TGTGCCAGCAGCGGGGACAGTTTTTATAGCAATCAGCCCCAGCATTTT.

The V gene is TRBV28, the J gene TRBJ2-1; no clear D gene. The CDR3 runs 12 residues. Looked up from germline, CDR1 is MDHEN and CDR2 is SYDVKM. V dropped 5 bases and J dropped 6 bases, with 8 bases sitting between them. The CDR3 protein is CASSGFGNEQFF. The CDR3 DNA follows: TGTGCCAGCAGTGGGTTCGGCAATGAGCAGTTCTTC.

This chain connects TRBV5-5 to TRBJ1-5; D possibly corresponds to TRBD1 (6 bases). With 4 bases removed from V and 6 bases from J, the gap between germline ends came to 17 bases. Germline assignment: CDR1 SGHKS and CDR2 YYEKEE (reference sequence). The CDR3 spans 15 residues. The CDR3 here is CASSLNRAPIQPQHF. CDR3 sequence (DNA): TGTGCCAGCAGCCTCAACAGGGCCCCTATTCAGCCCCAGCATTTT.

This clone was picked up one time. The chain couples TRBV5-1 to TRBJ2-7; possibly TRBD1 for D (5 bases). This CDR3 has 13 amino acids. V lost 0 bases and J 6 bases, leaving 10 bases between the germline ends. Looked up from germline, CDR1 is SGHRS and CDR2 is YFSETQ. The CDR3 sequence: CASSLVGVGEQYF. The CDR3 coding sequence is TGCGCCAGCAGCTTGGTAGGGGTCGGCGAGCAGTACTTC.